This entry concerns a single TCR beta chain. The record originates from a study of blood T cell repertoires in COVID-19. At the level of the study: In each case, the material was cDNA or gDNA derived from T cells, B-cell-depleted T cells, or PBMCs.

This CDR3 is 14 amino acids long. Trimming stripped 2 bases from V and 4 bases from J, with 11 bases between. CDR1 and CDR2 (germline): KGHSH, LQKENI. Original processing methods: The authors estimated nucleated cell counts from reference gene primer amplification. TCRdb keeps only in-frame clones here, not all; method: immunoSEQ multiplex PCR. Clone size and V and J calls were adopted from that table, with D and trimming inferred from the DNA. The data contain around 180,000 clones, approximately 90% of them singletons. Sequencing used peripheral blood. The gene calls are TRBV18 and TRBJ1-2; D is uncertain. This clonotype was sampled from a man aged 60-69 years with acute or convalescent COVID-19. CDR3 protein: CASSPSQDIYGYTF. CDR3 nucleotides: TGTGCCAGCTCACCATCTCAGGATATCTATGGCTACACCTTC.